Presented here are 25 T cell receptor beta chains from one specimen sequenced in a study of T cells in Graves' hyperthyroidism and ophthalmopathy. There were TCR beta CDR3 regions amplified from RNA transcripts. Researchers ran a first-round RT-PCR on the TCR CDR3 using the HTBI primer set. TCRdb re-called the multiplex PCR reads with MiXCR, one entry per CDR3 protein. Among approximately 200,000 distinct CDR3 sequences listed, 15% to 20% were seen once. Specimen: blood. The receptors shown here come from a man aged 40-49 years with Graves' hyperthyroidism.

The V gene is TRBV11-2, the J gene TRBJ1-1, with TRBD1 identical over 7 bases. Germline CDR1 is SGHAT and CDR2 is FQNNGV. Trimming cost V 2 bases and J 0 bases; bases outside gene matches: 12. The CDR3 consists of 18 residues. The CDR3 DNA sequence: TGTGCCAGCAGCTTATTAGGGCGAAGGGGGCCGGTGAACACTGAAGCTTTCTTT. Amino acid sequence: CASSLLGRRGPVNTEAFF.

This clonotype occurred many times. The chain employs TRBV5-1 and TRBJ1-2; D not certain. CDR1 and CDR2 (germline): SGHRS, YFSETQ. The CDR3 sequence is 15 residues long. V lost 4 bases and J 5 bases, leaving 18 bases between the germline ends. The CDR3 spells CASSPDGPRGYGYTF. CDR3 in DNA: TGCGCCAGCAGCCCGGACGGGCCTAGAGGGTATGGCTACACCTTC.

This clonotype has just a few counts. The CDR3 sequence is CASSAMGTSTDTQYF. The CDR3 nucleotides are TGTGCCAGCAGTGCTATGGGGACAAGCACAGATACGCAGTATTTT. The chain couples TRBV12-3 or TRBV12-4 to TRBJ2-3; TRBD1 is a possible D gene (6 bases). CDR3 length equals 15 residues. V was cut by 5 bases and J by 0 bases, with 12 bases left in between.

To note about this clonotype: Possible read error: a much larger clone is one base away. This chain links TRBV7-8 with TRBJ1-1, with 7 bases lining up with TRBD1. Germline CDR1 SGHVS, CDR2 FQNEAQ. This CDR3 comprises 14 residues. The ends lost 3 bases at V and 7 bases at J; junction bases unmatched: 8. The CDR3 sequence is CASSFDRVDIEAFF. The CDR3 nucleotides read TGTGCCAGCAGCTTCGACAGGGTGGACATTGAAGCTTTCTTT.

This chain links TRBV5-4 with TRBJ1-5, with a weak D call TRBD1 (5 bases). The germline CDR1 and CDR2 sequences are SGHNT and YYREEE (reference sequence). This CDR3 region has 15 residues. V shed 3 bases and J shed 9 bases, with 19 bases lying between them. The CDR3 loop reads CASSWGGMDDRPQHF. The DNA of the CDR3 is TGTGCCAGCAGCTGGGGCGGGATGGATGATCGGCCCCAGCATTTT.

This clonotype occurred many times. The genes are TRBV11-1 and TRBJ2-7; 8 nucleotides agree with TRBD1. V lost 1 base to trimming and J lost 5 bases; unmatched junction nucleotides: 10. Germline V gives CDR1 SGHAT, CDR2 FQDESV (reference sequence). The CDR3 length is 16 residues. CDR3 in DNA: TGTGCCAGCAGCTTAGTGGGAACAGGGGGTCTCCACGAGCAGTACTTC. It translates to CASSLVGTGGLHEQYF. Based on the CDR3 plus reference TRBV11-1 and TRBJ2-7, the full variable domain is EAEVAQSPRYKITEKSQAVAFWCDPISGHATLYWYRQILGQGPELLVQFQDESVVDDSQLPKDRFSAERLKGVDSTLKIQPAELGDSAMYLCASSLVGTGGLHEQYFGPGTRLTVT.

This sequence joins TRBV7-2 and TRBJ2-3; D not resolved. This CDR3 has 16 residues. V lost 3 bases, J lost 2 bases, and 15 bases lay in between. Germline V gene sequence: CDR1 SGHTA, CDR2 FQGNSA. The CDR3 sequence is CASSFLGGRLTDTQYF. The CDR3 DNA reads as TGTGCCAGCAGCTTTTTGGGTGGTCGTCTCACAGATACGCAGTATTTT.

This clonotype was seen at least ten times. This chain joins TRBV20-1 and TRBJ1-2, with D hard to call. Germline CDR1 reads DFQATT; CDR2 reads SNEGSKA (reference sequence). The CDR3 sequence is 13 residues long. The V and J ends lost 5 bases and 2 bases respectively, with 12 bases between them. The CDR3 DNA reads TGCAGTGCTGTCTGGTCGGGGAACTATGGCTACACCTTC. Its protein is CSAVWSGNYGYTF.

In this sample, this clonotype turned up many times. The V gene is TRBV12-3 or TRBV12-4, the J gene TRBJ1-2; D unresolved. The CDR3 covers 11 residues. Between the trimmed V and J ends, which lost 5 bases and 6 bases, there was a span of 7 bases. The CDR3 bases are TGTGCCAGCAGTCCTCTGGATGGCTACACCTTC. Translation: CASSPLDGYTF.

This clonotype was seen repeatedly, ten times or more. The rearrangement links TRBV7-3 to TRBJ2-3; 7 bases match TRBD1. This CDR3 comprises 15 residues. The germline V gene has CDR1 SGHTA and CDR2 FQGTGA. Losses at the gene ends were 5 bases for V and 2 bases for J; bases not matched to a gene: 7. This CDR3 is CASSPTGAYTDTQYF. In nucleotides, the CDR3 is TGTGCCAGCAGCCCTACAGGGGCCTACACAGATACGCAGTATTTT. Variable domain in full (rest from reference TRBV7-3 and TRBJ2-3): GAGVSQTPSNKVTEKGKYVELRCDPISGHTALYWYRQSLGQGPEFLIYFQGTGAADDSGLPNDRFFAVRPEGSVSTLKIQRTERGDSAVYLCASSPTGAYTDTQYFGPGTRLTVL.

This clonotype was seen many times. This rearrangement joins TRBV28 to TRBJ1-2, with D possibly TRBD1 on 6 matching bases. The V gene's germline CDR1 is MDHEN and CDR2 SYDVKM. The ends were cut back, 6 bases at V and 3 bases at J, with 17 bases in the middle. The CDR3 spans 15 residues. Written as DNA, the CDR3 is TGTGCCAGCAGAAATGGGGGACAACCGGACTATGGCTACACCTTC. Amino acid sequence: CASRNGGQPDYGYTF.

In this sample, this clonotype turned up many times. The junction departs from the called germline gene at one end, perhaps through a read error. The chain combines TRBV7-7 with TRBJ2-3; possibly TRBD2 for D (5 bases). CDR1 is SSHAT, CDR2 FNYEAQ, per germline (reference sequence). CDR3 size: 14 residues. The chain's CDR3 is CASSLERVADTQYF. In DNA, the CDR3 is TGTGCTAGCAGCTTAGAGAGGGTTGCAGATACGCAGTATTTT.

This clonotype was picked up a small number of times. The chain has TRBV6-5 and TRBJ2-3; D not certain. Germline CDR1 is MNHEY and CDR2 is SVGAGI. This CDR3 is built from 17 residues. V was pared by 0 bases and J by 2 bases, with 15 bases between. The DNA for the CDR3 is TGTGCCAGCAGTTACTCTTTAGTAGTATCTCACACAGATACGCAGTATTTT. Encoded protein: CASSYSLVVSHTDTQYF.

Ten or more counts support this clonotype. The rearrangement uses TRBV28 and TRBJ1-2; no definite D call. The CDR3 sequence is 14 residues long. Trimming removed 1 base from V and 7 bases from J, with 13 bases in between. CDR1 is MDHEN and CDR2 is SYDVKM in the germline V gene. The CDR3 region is CASSLFSGTRGYTF. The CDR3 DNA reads TGTGCCAGCAGTTTATTTTCAGGAACCCGTGGCTACACCTTC.

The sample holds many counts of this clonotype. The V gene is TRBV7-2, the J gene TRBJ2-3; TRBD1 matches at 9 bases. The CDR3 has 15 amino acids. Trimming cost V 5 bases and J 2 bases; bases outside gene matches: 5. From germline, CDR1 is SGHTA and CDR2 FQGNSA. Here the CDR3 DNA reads TGTGCCAGCAGCGGCGGGACAGGGACCACAGATACGCAGTATTTT. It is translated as CASSGGTGTTDTQYF.

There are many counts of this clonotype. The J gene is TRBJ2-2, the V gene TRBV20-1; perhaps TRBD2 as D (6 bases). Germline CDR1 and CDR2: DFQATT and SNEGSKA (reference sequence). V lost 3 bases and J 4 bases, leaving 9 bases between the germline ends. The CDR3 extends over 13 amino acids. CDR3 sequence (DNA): TGCAGTGCTAGCGGGGGTGGCACCGGGGAGCTGTTTTTT. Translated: CSASGGGTGELFF.

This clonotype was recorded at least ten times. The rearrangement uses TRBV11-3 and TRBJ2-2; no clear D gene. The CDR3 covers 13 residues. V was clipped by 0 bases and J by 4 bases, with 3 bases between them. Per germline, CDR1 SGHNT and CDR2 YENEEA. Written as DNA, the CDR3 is TGTGCCAGCAGCTTAGATCGCACCGGGGAGCTGTTTTTT. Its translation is CASSLDRTGELFF. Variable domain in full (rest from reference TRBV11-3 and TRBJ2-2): EAGVVQSPRYKIIEKKQPVAFWCNPISGHNTLYWYLQNLGQGPELLIRYENEEAVDDSQLPKDRFSAERLKGVDSTLKIQPAELGDSAVYLCASSLDRTGELFFGEGSRLTVL.

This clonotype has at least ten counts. The CDR3 DNA follows: TGCGCCAGCAGCCCCAGGGTGGGAAACACCATATATTTT. Translated, it gives CASSPRVGNTIYF. The chain recombines TRBV5-1 with TRBJ1-3, with D tentatively TRBD1 (5 bases). The CDR3 has 13 amino acids. The V gene's germline CDR1 is SGHRS and CDR2 YFSETQ. V was shortened by 4 bases and J by 4 bases, with 9 bases between the two germline ends. Using reference TRBV5-1 and TRBJ1-3 for the parts outside the CDR3, the full variable domain is KAGVTQTPRYLIKTRGQQVTLSCSPISGHRSVSWYQQTPGQGLQFLFEYFSETQRNKGNFPGRFSGRQFSNSRSEMNVSTLELGDSALYLCASSPRVGNTIYFGEGSWLTVV.

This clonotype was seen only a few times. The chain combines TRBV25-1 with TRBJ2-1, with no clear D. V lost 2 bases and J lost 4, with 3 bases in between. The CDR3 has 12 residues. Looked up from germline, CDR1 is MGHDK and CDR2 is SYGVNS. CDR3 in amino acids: CASSEEYNEQFF. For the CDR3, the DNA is TGTGCCAGCAGTGAAGAGTACAATGAGCAGTTCTTC.

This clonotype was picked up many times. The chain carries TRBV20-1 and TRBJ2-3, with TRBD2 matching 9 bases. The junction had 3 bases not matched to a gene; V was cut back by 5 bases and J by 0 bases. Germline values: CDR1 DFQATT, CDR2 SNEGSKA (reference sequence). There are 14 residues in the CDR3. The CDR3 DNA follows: TGCAGTGCTTTTAGCGGGGGAAGCACAGATACGCAGTATTTT. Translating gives CSAFSGGSTDTQYF.

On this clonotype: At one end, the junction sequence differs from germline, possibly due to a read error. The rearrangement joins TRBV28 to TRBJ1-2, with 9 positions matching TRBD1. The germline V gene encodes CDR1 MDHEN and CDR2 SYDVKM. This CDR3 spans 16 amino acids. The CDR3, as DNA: TGTGCCAGCAGTTGGAGGGACAGGGCCACTAACTATAGCTACACCTTC. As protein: CASSWRDRATNYSYTF.

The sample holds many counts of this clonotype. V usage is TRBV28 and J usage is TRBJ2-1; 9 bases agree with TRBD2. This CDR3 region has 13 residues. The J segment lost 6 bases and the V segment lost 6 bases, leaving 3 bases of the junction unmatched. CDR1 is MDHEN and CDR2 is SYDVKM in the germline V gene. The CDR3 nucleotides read TGTGCCAGCAGGGCGGGGGGGCTCAATGAGCAGTTCTTC. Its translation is CASRAGGLNEQFF.

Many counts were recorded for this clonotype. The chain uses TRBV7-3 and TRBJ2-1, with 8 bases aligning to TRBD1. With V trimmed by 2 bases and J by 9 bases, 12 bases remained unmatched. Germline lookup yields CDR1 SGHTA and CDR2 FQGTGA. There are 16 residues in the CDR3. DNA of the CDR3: TGTGCCAGCAGCTTATATATCCCCCCAACAGGGGGTGAGCAGTTCTTC. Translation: CASSLYIPPTGGEQFF.

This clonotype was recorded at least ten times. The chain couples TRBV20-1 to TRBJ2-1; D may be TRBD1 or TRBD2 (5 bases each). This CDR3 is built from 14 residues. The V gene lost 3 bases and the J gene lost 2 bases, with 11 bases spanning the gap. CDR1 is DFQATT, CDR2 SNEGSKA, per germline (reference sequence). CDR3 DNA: TGCAGTGCTAGGGGACGAGGAGCCTACAATGAGCAGTTCTTC. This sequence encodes CSARGRGAYNEQFF.

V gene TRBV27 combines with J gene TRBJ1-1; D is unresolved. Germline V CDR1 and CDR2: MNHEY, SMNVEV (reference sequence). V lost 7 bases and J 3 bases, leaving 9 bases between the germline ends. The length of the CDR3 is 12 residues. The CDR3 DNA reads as TGTGCCAGCAAGAAGGCTTACACTGAAGCTTTCTTT. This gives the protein CASKKAYTEAFF.